The rows below give T cell receptor beta chains drawn from one sample of a study of T cell responses to AZD1222 COVID-19 vaccine. TCRdb keeps only in-frame clones here, not all; method: immunoSEQ multiplex PCR. Of 150,000 or so clones listed, roughly nine tenths are singletons. Sequenced material: peripheral blood, taken on day 0 of AZD1222 vaccination. These receptor sequences come from an adult in good health. CDR3s include the opening cysteine and the closing phenylalanine or tryptophan. Fields, in order: clone size, D gene, V gene, J gene, CDR3 protein, CDR3 DNA. D genes are given only for firm matches. Size is omitted from some rows. Given values are once, few, many or a class for expanded clones.

.,.,TRBV4-3,TRBJ2-1,CASSQGGAVYNEQFF,TGCGCCAGCAGCCAAGGAGGGGCCGTCTACAATGAGCAGTTCTTC
.,.,TRBV12-5,TRBJ1-4,CASGLVLGSRDATNEKLFF,TGTGCTAGTGGTTTGGTACTAGGATCCCGGGACGCAACTAATGAAAAACTGTTTTTT
.,.,TRBV5-1,TRBJ2-1,CASSSLVSGPGENEQFF,TGCGCCAGCAGCTCCCTCGTTTCTGGGCCCGGAGAGAATGAGCAGTTCTTC
.,TRBD2,TRBV19,TRBJ2-2,CASSTTAGSGGELFF,TGTGCCAGTAGTACAACAGCGGGGAGTGGCGGGGAGCTGTTTTTT
.,.,TRBV10-2,TRBJ1-6,CASKLDNGLSPLHF,TGCGCCAGCAAACTGGACAATGGCCTTTCACCCCTCCACTTT
.,.,TRBV7-8,TRBJ2-1,CASSLGGSTYNEQFF,TGTGCCAGCAGCTTAGGAGGGAGTACCTACAATGAGCAGTTCTTC
few,TRBD2,TRBV6-4,TRBJ2-1,CASSDGSSGSSYNEQFF,TGTGCCAGCAGTGACGGCTCTAGCGGGAGCTCCTACAATGAGCAGTTCTTC
.,TRBD1,TRBV5-6,TRBJ1-1,CASSSWTGWNTEAFF,TGTGCCAGCAGCTCTTGGACAGGGTGGAACACTGAAGCTTTCTTT
once,.,TRBV11-1,TRBJ1-6,CASSLGLHNSPLHF,TGTGCCAGCAGCTTGGGCCTTCATAATTCACCCCTCCACTTT
.,.,TRBV6-4,TRBJ2-1,CASSEWGLNAYNEQFF,TGTGCCAGCAGTGAGTGGGGACTGAACGCCTACAATGAGCAGTTCTTC
.,.,TRBV7-2,TRBJ2-1,CASSFSGRGNEQFF,TGTGCCAGCAGCTTTAGTGGGAGAGGGAATGAGCAGTTCTTC
once,TRBD2,TRBV2,TRBJ2-1,CASSPGTSGREQFF,TGTGCCAGCAGCCCCGGGACTAGCGGGAGGGAGCAGTTCTTC
.,TRBD1,TRBV11-2,TRBJ1-1,CASSRPGQGNTEAFF,TGTGCCAGCAGCCGCCCAGGACAGGGGAACACTGAAGCTTTCTTT
.,.,TRBV11-3,TRBJ2-5,CAPPTHTQETQYF,TGTGCCCCACCTACGCACACACAAGAGACCCAGTACTTC
.,.,TRBV19,TRBJ1-1,CASSIGPRGGNTEAFF,TGTGCCAGTAGTATAGGCCCGAGGGGAGGGAACACTGAAGCTTTCTTT